This T cell receptor beta chain derives from a study of graft-versus-host responses after intestinal transplantation. Points on this clone: Its antigen is unidentified.

The CDR3 has 15 residues. Repertoires were generated with immunoSEQ multiplex PCR, while TCRdb's copy carries only in-frame clones and drops some. The profile shows some 41,000 clones, about 90% of them singletons. Broader study findings: High graft-versus-host to host-versus-graft clonal ratios were seen in allografts of patients with graft-donor T cell macrochimerism. Researchers found GvH clones in recipient marrow, and some showed up first in ileum or blood.

Here the sequenced sample was PBMCs, taken 300 to 320 days after intestinal transplant. The chain recombines TRBV21-1 with TRBJ2-3; TRBD1, the table's D call, was not compared with the DNA. TRBV21-1 is assigned pseudogene status. This TCR was sampled from a human patient who received an intestinal transplant, so some T cells may come from the graft donor. CDR3 nucleotide sequence: TGTGCCAGCAGCAGAGGGGACAGGGTACCAGATACGCAGTATTTT. It specifies CASSRGDRVPDTQYF.